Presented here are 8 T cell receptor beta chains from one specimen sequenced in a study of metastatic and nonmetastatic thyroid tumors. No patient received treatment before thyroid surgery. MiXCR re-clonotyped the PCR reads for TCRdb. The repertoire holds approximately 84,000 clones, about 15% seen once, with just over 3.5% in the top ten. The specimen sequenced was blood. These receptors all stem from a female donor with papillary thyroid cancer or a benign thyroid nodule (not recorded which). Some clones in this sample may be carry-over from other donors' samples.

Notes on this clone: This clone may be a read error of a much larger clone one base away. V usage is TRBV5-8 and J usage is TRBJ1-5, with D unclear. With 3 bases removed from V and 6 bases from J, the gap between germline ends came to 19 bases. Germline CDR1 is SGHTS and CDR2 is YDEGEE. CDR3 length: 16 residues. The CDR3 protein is CASSSTTWSLGQPQHF. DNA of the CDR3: TGTGCCAGCAGCTCCACCACGTGGAGTCTGGGTCAGCCCCAGCATTTT.

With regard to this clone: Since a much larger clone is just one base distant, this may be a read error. The chain's CDR3 is CASITGTRRVNTQYF. The CDR3 DNA reads as TGTGCCAGCATCACCGGGACTAGACGCGTGAATACGCAGTATTTT. The V gene is TRBV11-1, the J gene TRBJ2-3; TRBD2 matches at 8 bases. J was trimmed by 7 bases and V by 7 bases; bases with no gene match: 13. CDR3 length equals 15 residues. CDR1 is SGHAT, CDR2 FQDESV, per germline (reference sequence).

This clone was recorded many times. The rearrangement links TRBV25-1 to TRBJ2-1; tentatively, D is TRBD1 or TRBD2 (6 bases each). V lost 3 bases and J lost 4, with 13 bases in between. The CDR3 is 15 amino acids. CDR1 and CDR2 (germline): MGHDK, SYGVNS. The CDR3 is CASSEPGATYNEQFF. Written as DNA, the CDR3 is TGTGCCAGCAGTGAGCCGGGGGCTACGTACAATGAGCAGTTCTTC.

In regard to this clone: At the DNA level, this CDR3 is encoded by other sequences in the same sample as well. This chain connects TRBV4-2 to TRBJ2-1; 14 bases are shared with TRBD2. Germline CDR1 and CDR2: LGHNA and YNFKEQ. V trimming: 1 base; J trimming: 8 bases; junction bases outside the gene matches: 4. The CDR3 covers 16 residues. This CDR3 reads CASSQGTSGGKDEQFF. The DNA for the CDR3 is TGTGCCAGCAGCCAAGGGACTAGCGGGGGGAAGGATGAGCAGTTCTTC.

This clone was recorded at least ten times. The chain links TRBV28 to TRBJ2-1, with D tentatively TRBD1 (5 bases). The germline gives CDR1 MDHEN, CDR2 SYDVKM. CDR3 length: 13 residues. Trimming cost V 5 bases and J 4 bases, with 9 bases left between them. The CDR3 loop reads CASSPTGYNEQFF. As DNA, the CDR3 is TGTGCCAGCAGTCCTACAGGTTACAATGAGCAGTTCTTC.

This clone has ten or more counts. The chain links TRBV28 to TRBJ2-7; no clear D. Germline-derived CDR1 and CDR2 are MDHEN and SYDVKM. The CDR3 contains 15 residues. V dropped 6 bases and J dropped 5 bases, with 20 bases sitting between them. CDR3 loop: CASRDLTAMGNEQYF. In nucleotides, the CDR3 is TGTGCCAGCAGGGACCTGACCGCCATGGGAAACGAGCAGTACTTC.

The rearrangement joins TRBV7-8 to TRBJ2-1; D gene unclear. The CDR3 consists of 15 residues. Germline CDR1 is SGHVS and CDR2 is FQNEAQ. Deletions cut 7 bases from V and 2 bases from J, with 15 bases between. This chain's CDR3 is CASKLYSWPYNEQFF. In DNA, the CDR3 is TGTGCCAGCAAATTGTACAGTTGGCCCTACAATGAGCAGTTCTTC.

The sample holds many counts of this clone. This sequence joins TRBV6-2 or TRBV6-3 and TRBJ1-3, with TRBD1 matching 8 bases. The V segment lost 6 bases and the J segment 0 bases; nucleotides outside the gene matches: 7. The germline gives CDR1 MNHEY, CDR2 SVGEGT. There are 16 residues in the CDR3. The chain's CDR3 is CASSPGTGASGNTIYF. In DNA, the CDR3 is TGTGCCAGCAGCCCCGGGACAGGTGCCTCTGGAAACACCATATATTTT.